Presented here are 8 T cell receptor beta chains from one specimen sequenced in a study. TCRdb analysed the RT-PCR reads with MiXCR anew, one entry per CDR3 protein. The table has 550,000 to 750,000 distinct CDR3 sequences, 12% to 15% seen once; the top ten hold 3.6%. Sequenced material: memory CD4+ T cells from blood. Source of these receptors: a female donor in good health, serving as a healthy control.

This clonotype was detected a few times. The chain has TRBV20-1 and TRBJ2-7, with a tentative D call TRBD1 (6 bases). Germline V gene lookup returns CDR1 DFQATT and CDR2 SNEGSKA (reference sequence). The CDR3 length is 15 residues. V dropped 3 bases and J dropped 0 bases, with 15 bases sitting between them. The CDR3 sequence is CSARDRIVSSYEQYF. The CDR3 nucleotides read TGCAGTGCTAGGGACAGAATAGTAAGCTCCTACGAGCAGTACTTC.

This clonotype was observed at least ten times. The J gene is TRBJ2-5, the V gene TRBV20-1, with D possibly being TRBD1 or TRBD2 (6 bases each). There are 15 residues in the CDR3. CDR1 DFQATT and CDR2 SNEGSKA come from the germline V gene (reference sequence). The V end was cut by 6 bases, the J end by 6 bases, with 23 bases between. In DNA, the CDR3 is TGCAGTGCCCAGGGGCCGGAGGGCCACGGAAAGACCCAGTACTTC. This gives the protein CSAQGPEGHGKTQYF.

The chain uses TRBV12-3 or TRBV12-4 and TRBJ1-1; D is uncertain. This CDR3 is built from 14 residues. Trimming left V 6 bases short and J 0 bases short, with 11 bases between. The CDR3 is CASSPNLVNTEAFF. The DNA for the CDR3 is TGTGCCAGCAGCCCAAACTTGGTGAACACTGAAGCTTTCTTT.

The chain couples TRBV12-3 or TRBV12-4 to TRBJ2-7; D gene unclear. V was pared by 6 bases and J by 4 bases, with 10 bases between. The CDR3 has 12 amino acids. The CDR3 nucleotides are TGTGCCAGCAGGTCAATGGGGTACGAGCAGTACTTC. It translates to CASRSMGYEQYF.

This clonotype was counted a few times. The V call is TRBV12-3 or TRBV12-4, the J call TRBJ2-5; 9 nucleotides align to TRBD1. The V gene end was trimmed by 0 bases and the J gene end by 2 bases; junction bases not matched to a gene: 4. The CDR3 contains 16 residues. CDR3 in amino acids: CASSLALGQGQETQYF. The CDR3, as DNA: TGTGCCAGCAGTTTAGCCCTCGGACAGGGGCAAGAGACCCAGTACTTC.

This clonotype has only a few counts. The chain recombines TRBV5-6 with TRBJ1-2; D gene ambiguous. V lost 1 base, J lost 6 bases, and 13 bases lay in between. The CDR3 extends over 14 amino acids. The germline gives CDR1 SGHDT, CDR2 YYEEEE. The CDR3 region is CASSLLGRSDGYTF. The DNA for the CDR3 is TGTGCCAGCAGCTTGTTGGGTCGTTCGGATGGCTACACCTTC.

This chain joins TRBV7-2 and TRBJ1-5; 10 nucleotides agree with TRBD1. The CDR3 has 15 amino acids. Germline loops: CDR1 SGHTA, CDR2 FQGNSA. The J segment lost 10 bases and the V segment lost 3 bases, leaving 9 bases of the junction unmatched. CDR3 amino acids: CASSFSLDRGVPQHF. The DNA for the CDR3 is TGTGCCAGCAGCTTTTCCCTGGACAGGGGGGTCCCCCAGCATTTT.

This clonotype was detected ten times or more. V gene TRBV4-3 combines with J gene TRBJ2-2; the match to TRBD1 covers 8 bases. Per the germline V gene, CDR1 is LGHNA and CDR2 is YSLEER. The J segment lost 4 bases and the V segment lost 4 bases, leaving 11 bases of the junction unmatched. The CDR3 runs to 17 residues. In nucleotides, the CDR3 is TGCGCCAGCAGCCGTAAATCAGGGGGCGGAGGCACCGGGGAGCTGTTTTTT. This translates into CASSRKSGGGGTGELFF.